This T cell receptor (beta chain) was recovered during a study of beta chain features in type 1 diabetes. Study observations and caveats: Type 1 diabetes patients showed fewer insertions and more deletions at VDJ junctions. TCRB rearrangement may or may not be influenced by HLA type; here this remained unresolved. Comparison showed that naive, central memory and Treg TCRB repertoires appeared more similar among patients than among healthy donors. Among all four CD4+ subsets, Type 1 diabetes patients had TCRB CDR3s that were moderately but significantly shorter.

This clone turned up a few times. Its specificity is unknown. Germline V gene lookup returns CDR1 SEHNR and CDR2 FQNEAQ (reference sequence). This CDR3 has 16 residues. V lost 5 bases to trimming and J lost 0 bases; unmatched junction nucleotides: 9. Every isolated RNA sample was fully reverse transcribed, so sequencing captured expressed TCRB transcripts. Assay: immunoSEQ multiplex PCR; the TCRdb copy retains only in-frame clones and omits some. Here the sample spans a few hundred thousand clones, 9.6% being singletons. The rearrangement joins TRBV7-9 to TRBJ2-7; TRBD2 matches at 8 bases. The clonotype was recovered from a man between 25 and 39 years old with type 1 diabetes. The specimen sequenced was central memory CD4+ T cells from blood. The CDR3 nucleotides read TGTGCCAGCAGCAATTCCTGGGGACTAGACTCCTACGAGCAGTACTTC. Amino acids: CASSNSWGLDSYEQYF.